The TCR beta chain described here comes from a study of blood T cell repertoires in COVID-19. Germline V gene data show CDR1 as GTSNPN and CDR2 as SVGIG (reference sequence). V gave up 3 bases and J gave up 1 base; unmatched junction bases: 2. The CDR3 loop spans 16 amino acids. Generated by immunoSEQ multiplex PCR, the TCRdb table keeps only in-frame clones and is missing some. The sample consists of approximately 200,000 clones, 75% to 85% of them appearing once. This clonotype originated in a woman aged 40 to 50 with acute COVID-19. The sample taken for sequencing was PBMCs or T cells enriched from blood (not recorded which). The chain carries TRBV30 and TRBJ1-6, with 11 bases that match TRBD1. For the CDR3, the DNA is TGTGCCTGGAGCGGGACAGGGGGATCCTATAATTCACCCCTCCACTTT. The encoded protein is CAWSGTGGSYNSPLHF. The whole variable domain, filled in from reference TRBV30 and TRBJ1-6, reads SQTIHQWPATLVQPVGSPLSLECTVEGTSNPNLYWYRQAAGRGLQLLFYSVGIGQISSEVPQNLSASRPQDRQFILSSKKLLLSDSGFYLCAWSGTGGSYNSPLHFGNGTRLTVT.